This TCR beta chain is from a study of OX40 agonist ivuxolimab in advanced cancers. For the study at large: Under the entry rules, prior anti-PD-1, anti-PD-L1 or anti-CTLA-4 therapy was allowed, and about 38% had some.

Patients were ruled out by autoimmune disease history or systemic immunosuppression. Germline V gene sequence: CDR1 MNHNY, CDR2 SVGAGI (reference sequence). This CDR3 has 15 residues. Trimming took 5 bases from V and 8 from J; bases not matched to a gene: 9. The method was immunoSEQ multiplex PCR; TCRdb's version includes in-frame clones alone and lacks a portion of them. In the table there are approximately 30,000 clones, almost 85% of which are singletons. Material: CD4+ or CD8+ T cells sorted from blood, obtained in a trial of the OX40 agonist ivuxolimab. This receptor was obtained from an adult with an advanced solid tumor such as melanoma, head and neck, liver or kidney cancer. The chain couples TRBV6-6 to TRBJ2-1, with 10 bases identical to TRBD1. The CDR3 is CASSRLGTGDYEQFF. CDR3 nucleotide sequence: TGTGCCAGCAGTCGGCTCGGGACAGGGGATTATGAGCAGTTCTTC.